The next 5 T cell receptor beta chains were all read from a single sample in a study of molecular identifiers for immune sequencing clone quantification. TCRdb used MiXCR to reprocess the PCR reads, holding one entry per CDR3 protein. The sample includes just under 650,000 distinct CDR3 sequences, around 20% of them seen just once. Source material: naive CD8+ T cells from blood, with Jurkat cell RNA spiked in. The sample's subset: FACS-sorted CD8+CD4-CCR7+CD45RA+ naive T cells. The source is a human donor in good health. Some libraries in this study had Jurkat cell RNA spiked in.

In its sample, this clonotype was seen many times. V is TRBV29-1 and J is TRBJ2-3, with 9 bases aligning to TRBD2. The germline V gene has CDR1 SQVTM and CDR2 ANQGSEA. V trimming: 5 bases; J trimming: 0 bases; junction bases outside the gene matches: 6. The CDR3 loop spans 15 amino acids. This CDR3 is CSVSKRGASTDTQYF. In DNA form, the CDR3 reads TGCAGCGTTTCTAAGCGGGGGGCTAGCACAGATACGCAGTATTTT.

The table lists this clonotype with a count of one. A much more abundant neighbour one base away suggests this may be a read error. The chain joins TRBV11-2 to TRBJ2-1, with 15 bases that match TRBD2. CDR3 length equals 19 residues. CDR1 is SGHAT, CDR2 FQNNGV, per germline. CDR3 in amino acids: CANSLPTGLAGGVYNEQFF. The CDR3 region has the DNA TGTGCCAACAGCTTACCCACAGGACTAGCGGGGGGGGTCTACAATGAGCAGTTCTTC.

About this clonotype: Given a much more abundant clone one base away, this may be a read error. The V gene is TRBV3-1, the J gene TRBJ2-3; D gene ambiguous. V lost 6 bases to trimming and J lost 4 bases, with 11 bases between them. CDR3 size: 13 residues. Germline V CDR1 and CDR2: LGHDT, YNNKEL (reference sequence). The chain's CDR3 is CASRPESADTQYF. DNA for the CDR3: TGTGCCAGCAGACCGGAGAGCGCAGATACGCAGTATTTT.

This clonotype was seen at least ten times. The chain carries TRBV6-2 or TRBV6-3 and TRBJ1-2; D remains ambiguous. The V end was cut by 0 bases, the J end by 9 bases, with 8 bases between. The germline V gene has CDR1 MNHEY and CDR2 SVGEGT. The CDR3 has 12 residues. The CDR3 is CASSYSKRSYTF. The CDR3 region has the DNA TGTGCCAGCAGTTACTCTAAGAGGAGCTACACCTTC.

V usage is TRBV6-2 or TRBV6-3 and J usage is TRBJ1-1; D is unresolved. The CDR3 is made up of 13 amino acids. CDR1 and CDR2 from the germline V gene are MNHEY and SVGEGT. Deletions cut 6 bases from V and 0 bases from J, with 8 bases between. The CDR3 nucleotides are TGTGCCAGCAGACCTCATATGAACACTGAAGCTTTCTTT. The encoded protein is CASRPHMNTEAFF.